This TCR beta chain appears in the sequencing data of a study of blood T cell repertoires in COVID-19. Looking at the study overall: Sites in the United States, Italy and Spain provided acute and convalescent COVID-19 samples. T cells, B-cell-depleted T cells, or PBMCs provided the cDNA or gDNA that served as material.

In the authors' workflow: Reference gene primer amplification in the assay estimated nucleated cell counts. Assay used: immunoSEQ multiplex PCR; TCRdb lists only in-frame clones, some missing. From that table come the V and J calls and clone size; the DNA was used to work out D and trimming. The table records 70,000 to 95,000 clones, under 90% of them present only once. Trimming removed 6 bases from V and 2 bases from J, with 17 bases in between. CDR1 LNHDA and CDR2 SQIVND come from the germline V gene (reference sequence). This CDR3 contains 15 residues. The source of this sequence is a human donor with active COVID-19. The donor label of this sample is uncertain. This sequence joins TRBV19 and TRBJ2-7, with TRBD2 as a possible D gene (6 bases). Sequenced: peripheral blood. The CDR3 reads CASSYGPGGTYEQYF. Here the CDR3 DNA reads TGTGCCAGTAGCTACGGGCCAGGAGGGACCTACGAGCAGTACTTC.